These T cell receptor beta chains were read from a single sample in a study of CD8 T cells in ankylosing spondylitis. MiXCR was run by TCRdb on the 5' RACE reads, yielding one entry per CDR3 protein. The sample includes 200,000 to 250,000 distinct CDR3 sequences, about 10% of them seen just once. Sequenced sample: blood, either unsorted or a sorted T cell fraction (not recorded which). The origin of the receptors is a male donor with ankylosing spondylitis or in good health (not recorded which). CDR3s include the opening cysteine and the closing phenylalanine or tryptophan. The D gene is left open where the match is weak. Expanded clones get a size class; other rows say once, few or many, or leave the size out.

CASSPGEGSSYNEQFF	TGTGCCAGCAGCCCAGGGGAGGGGAGCTCCTACAATGAGCAGTTCTTC	NA	16	TRBJ2-1	TRBV11-3	NA
CASSRTGLDTEAFF	TGCGCCAGCAGCAGGACAGGTTTGGACACTGAAGCTTTCTTT	many	14	TRBJ1-1	TRBV5-1	TRBD1
CASSPRDREQFF	TGTGCCAGCAGCCCTAGGGACAGAGAGCAGTTCTTC	many	12	TRBJ2-1	TRBV14	TRBD1
CASSPLASETQYF	TGCGCCAGCAGCCCCCTAGCGTCGGAGACCCAGTACTTC	few	13	TRBJ2-5	TRBV5-1	NA
CSAREAATGELFF	TGCAGTGCTAGGGAAGCGGCCACCGGGGAGCTGTTTTTT	many	13	TRBJ2-2	TRBV20-1	NA
CTSSLQQNTEAFF	TGTACCAGCAGCTTACAGCAGAACACTGAAGCTTTCTTT	NA	13	TRBJ1-1	TRBV7-2	NA
CSARDRDQSGANVLTF	TGCAGTGCTAGAGACAGGGATCAGTCTGGGGCCAACGTCCTGACTTTC	many	16	TRBJ2-6	TRBV20-1	NA
CASSPRTAEQFF	TGTGCCAGCTCACCTCGGACAGCTGAGCAGTTCTTC	NA	12	TRBJ2-1	TRBV18	NA
CASSYSVGEPQHF	TGTGCCAGCAGCTACAGTGTTGGAGAGCCCCAGCATTTT	few	13	TRBJ1-5	TRBV7-2	NA
CSVHGTAGKETQYF	TGCAGCGTGCATGGGACCGCCGGGAAAGAGACCCAGTACTTC	many	14	TRBJ2-5	TRBV29-1	NA
CASSLRGPETQYF	TGTGCCAGCAGTTTACGGGGGCCGGAGACCCAGTACTTC	many	13	TRBJ2-5	TRBV27	NA
CSARGLVSGETQYF	TGCAGTGCTAGAGGGCTAGTTAGTGGAGAGACCCAGTACTTC	NA	14	TRBJ2-5	TRBV20-1	NA
CASYPSPGVLADTQYF	TGCGCCAGTTACCCTTCTCCCGGGGTGCTGGCAGATACGCAGTATTTT	many	16	TRBJ2-3	TRBV5-1	NA
CAISGSDRENSPLHF	TGTGCCATCAGTGGATCGGACAGGGAAAATTCACCCCTCCACTTT	many	15	TRBJ1-6	TRBV10-3	TRBD1
CASRRTENYGYTF	TGTGCCAGCAGACGGACAGAGAACTATGGCTACACCTTC	many	13	TRBJ1-2	TRBV28	NA
CASSDGQGTQYF	TGTGCCAGCAGTGACGGACAGGGTACGCAGTATTTT	many	12	TRBJ2-3	TRBV6-1	TRBD1